These T cell receptor beta chains were read from a single sample in a study of blood T cell repertoires in COVID-19. Method: immunoSEQ multiplex PCR; TCRdb's copy keeps in-frame clones and lacks some. The repertoire holds 150,000 to 200,000 clones, with roughly 80% as singletons. The sequenced sample was peripheral blood. These receptors all come from a woman aged 40 to 55 with COVID-19, enrolled during active disease. Each CDR3 is given with its conserved first and last residue. Each record gives: D gene, V gene, CDR3 protein. A D gene is named only where the DNA matches it firmly.

D: TRBD1
V: TRBV5-1
CDR3: CASSFQGAGQPQHF

D: NA
V: TRBV18
CDR3: CASSPAGKNTEAFF

D: NA
V: TRBV7-2
CDR3: CASSSQRRQPQHF

D: NA
V: TRBV6-5
CDR3: CASGGNEKLFF

D: NA
V: TRBV12-3/TRBV12-4
CDR3: CASSKEGTEAFF

D: TRBD1
V: TRBV19
CDR3: CASSIQPGQPYTF

D: TRBD1
V: TRBV7-9
CDR3: CASSGTRTGIDNEKLFF

D: NA
V: TRBV10-2
CDR3: CASSLDAGVGNSPLHF

D: TRBD1
V: TRBV19
CDR3: CASSINRGSGELFF

D: TRBD1
V: TRBV4-1
CDR3: CASSPSDREGYGYTF

D: NA
V: TRBV5-1
CDR3: CASSRGPDKRDGYTF

D: NA
V: TRBV7-9
CDR3: CASSPSQETQYF

D: NA
V: TRBV7-6
CDR3: CASSPREEGGASYEQYF

D: NA
V: TRBV4-2
CDR3: CASSGKRSGNTIYF

D: TRBD1
V: TRBV29-1
CDR3: CSVGRDSRNQETQYF

D: NA
V: TRBV6-5
CDR3: CASSPHPGGQPQHF

D: TRBD2
V: TRBV10-3
CDR3: CAINGLAGDNEQFF

D: TRBD2
V: TRBV4-2
CDR3: CASSQDTSGDSYEQYF

D: NA
V: TRBV3-1/TRBV3-2
CDR3: CASSFTGSDQPQHF

D: TRBD1
V: TRBV5-1
CDR3: CASSLGQGAGELFF

D: TRBD1
V: TRBV4-1
CDR3: CASSQVSGQGYEQYF

D: TRBD1
V: TRBV10-3
CDR3: CAITPGQMNTEAFF

D: NA
V: TRBV4-2
CDR3: CASSQDFRRQGNYGYTF

D: NA
V: TRBV5-4
CDR3: CASSLSIRETQYF

D: NA
V: TRBV20-1
CDR3: CSARQYEKLFF

D: TRBD1
V: TRBV5-6
CDR3: CASTPGQGLDNEQFF

D: NA
V: TRBV5-1
CDR3: CASSLATAFEAFF

D: TRBD1
V: TRBV9
CDR3: CASSVGTGLNTGELFF

D: NA
V: TRBV2
CDR3: CASSARGQTNSPLHF

D: TRBD1
V: TRBV30
CDR3: CAWGGDRGYYEQYF

D: TRBD1
V: TRBV7-3
CDR3: CASSLSGQGPQETQYF

D: NA
V: TRBV7-9
CDR3: CASNEQTNYGYTF

D: TRBD1
V: TRBV29-1
CDR3: CSVRQGSGAYEQYF

D: NA
V: TRBV2
CDR3: CASSDISDIRTEAFF

D: NA
V: TRBV5-1
CDR3: CASSLFGLEDSSQTQYF

D: TRBD1
V: TRBV7-2
CDR3: CASSLAQGAGGTEAFF

D: NA
V: TRBV6-5
CDR3: CASSYSEVWGTDTQYF

D: TRBD1
V: TRBV5-4
CDR3: CASSRNRGVNTGELFF

D: NA
V: TRBV9
CDR3: CASSAGHRERQETQYF

D: NA
V: TRBV3-1/TRBV3-2
CDR3: CASSQPQVGTEAFF

D: NA
V: TRBV29-1
CDR3: CSGLKRDYGYTF

D: NA
V: TRBV7-2
CDR3: CASSLGRIGRGLLNIQYF

D: NA
V: TRBV18
CDR3: CASSPPPGRSNEKLFF

D: TRBD1
V: TRBV4-1
CDR3: CASSHWDRGNNSPLHF

D: NA
V: TRBV19
CDR3: CASSILRSGGTDTQYF

D: NA
V: TRBV19
CDR3: CASSIMMRSSYNSPLHF

D: NA
V: TRBV9
CDR3: CASSATSFAYEQYF

D: TRBD1
V: TRBV5-4
CDR3: CASREGQSYSPLHF

D: TRBD1
V: TRBV11-3
CDR3: CASSSPGQPYEQYF

D: TRBD2
V: TRBV5-1
CDR3: CASSTSGRGGEQFF

D: NA
V: TRBV30
CDR3: CAWSRGGLSYEQYF

D: NA
V: TRBV6-5
CDR3: CASSLTGKGEKLFF